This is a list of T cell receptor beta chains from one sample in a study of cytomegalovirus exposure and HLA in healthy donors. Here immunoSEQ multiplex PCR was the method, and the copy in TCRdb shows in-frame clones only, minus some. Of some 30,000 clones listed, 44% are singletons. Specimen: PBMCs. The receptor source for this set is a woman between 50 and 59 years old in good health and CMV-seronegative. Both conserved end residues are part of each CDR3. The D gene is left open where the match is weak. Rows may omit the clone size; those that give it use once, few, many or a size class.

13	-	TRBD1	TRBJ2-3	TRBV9	CASSVAGGDTQYF	TGTGCCAGCAGCGTGGCAGGGGGAGATACGCAGTATTTT
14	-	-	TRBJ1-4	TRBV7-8	CASRIDRTNEKLFF	TGTGCCAGCAGGATAGACAGAACTAATGAAAAACTGTTTTTT
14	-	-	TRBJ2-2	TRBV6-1	CASSELRVAGELFF	TGTGCCAGCAGTGAATTAAGAGTCGCCGGGGAGCTGTTTTTT
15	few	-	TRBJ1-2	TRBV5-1	CASSLPDSLNYGYTF	TGCGCCAGCAGCTTGCCGGACAGCCTCAACTATGGCTACACCTTC
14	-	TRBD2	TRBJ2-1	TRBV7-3	CASSNGLAFNEQFF	TGTGCCAGCAGCAACGGACTAGCTTTCAATGAGCAGTTCTTC
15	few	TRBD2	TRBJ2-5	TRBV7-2	CASSLGLAGMETQYF	TGTGCCAGCAGCTTAGGGCTAGCGGGGATGGAGACCCAGTACTTC
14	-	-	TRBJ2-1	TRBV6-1	CAPPGNNSYNEQFF	TGTGCACCCCCGGGGAATAACTCCTACAATGAGCAGTTCTTC
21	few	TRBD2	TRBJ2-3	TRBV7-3	CASSLTGGSGPAPERVDTQYF	TGTGCCAGCAGCTTAACGGGGGGGAGCGGGCCGGCCCCTGAACGGGTAGATACGCAGTATTTT
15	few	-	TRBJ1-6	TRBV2	CASSRQDVDNSPLHF	TGTGCCAGCAGCCGACAGGACGTAGATAATTCACCCCTCCACTTT
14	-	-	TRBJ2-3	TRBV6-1	CASSDSGGSDTQYF	TGTGCCAGCAGTGACTCAGGAGGCTCAGATACGCAGTATTTT
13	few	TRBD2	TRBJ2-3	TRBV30	CAWTVAGGDTQYF	TGTGCCTGGACAGTAGCGGGAGGAGATACGCAGTATTTT
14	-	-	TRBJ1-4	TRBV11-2	CASSLVQGIEKLFF	TGTGCCAGCAGCTTGGTACAGGGTATTGAAAAACTGTTTTTT
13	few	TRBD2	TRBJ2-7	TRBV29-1	CSASGSGGNEQYF	TGCAGCGCCTCCGGGTCGGGGGGAAACGAGCAGTACTTC
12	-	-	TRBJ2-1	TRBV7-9	CASSLGLDEQFF	TGTGCCAGCAGCTTAGGTCTCGATGAGCAGTTCTTC
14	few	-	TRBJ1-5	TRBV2	CASSGGEGNQPQHF	TGTGCCAGCAGCGGGGGGGAGGGCAATCAGCCCCAGCATTTT
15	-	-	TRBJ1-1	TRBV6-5	CASSYSARMGAEAFF	TGTGCCAGCAGTTACTCGGCCAGAATGGGCGCTGAAGCTTTCTTT
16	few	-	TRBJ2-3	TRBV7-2	CASSRQGQGGTDTQYF	TGTGCCAGCAGCCGGCAGGGGCAGGGAGGGACAGATACGCAGTATTTT
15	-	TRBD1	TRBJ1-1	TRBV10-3	CAISESQGGDTEAFF	TGTGCCATCAGTGAGTCCCAGGGGGGAGACACTGAAGCTTTCTTT
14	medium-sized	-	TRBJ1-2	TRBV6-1	CASSVPWGEYGYTF	TGTGCCAGCAGTGTTCCATGGGGGGAATATGGCTACACCTTC
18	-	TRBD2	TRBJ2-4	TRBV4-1	CASSPGLAGGFAKNIQYF	TGCGCCAGCAGCCCGGGACTAGCGGGGGGGTTTGCCAAAAACATTCAGTACTTC
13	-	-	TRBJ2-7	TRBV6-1	CASKYTSSYEQYF	TGTGCCAGCAAATACACCTCCTCCTACGAGCAGTACTTC
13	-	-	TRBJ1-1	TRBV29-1	CSVDPDRNTEAFF	TGCAGCGTTGACCCCGACAGGAACACTGAAGCTTTCTTT
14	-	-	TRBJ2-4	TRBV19	CASSTTGAKNIQYF	TGTGCCAGTAGTACTACAGGGGCCAAAAACATTCAGTACTTC
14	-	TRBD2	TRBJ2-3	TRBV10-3	CATSSSGSTDTQYF	TGTGCCACCTCCTCTAGCGGGAGCACAGATACGCAGTATTTT
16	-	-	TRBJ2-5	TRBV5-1	CASSLGVAGRQETQYF	TGCGCCAGCAGCTTGGGGGTTGCGGGGCGTCAAGAGACCCAGTACTTC
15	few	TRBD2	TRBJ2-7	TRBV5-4	CASSPSGTRAYEQYF	TGTGCCAGCAGCCCCTCGGGGACTAGGGCCTACGAGCAGTACTTC
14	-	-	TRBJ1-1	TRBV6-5	CASSYAGFDTEAFF	TGTGCCAGCAGTTACGCGGGGTTTGACACTGAAGCTTTCTTT
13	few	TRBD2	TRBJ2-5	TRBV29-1	CSALGLAAETQYF	TGCAGCGCCCTGGGACTAGCAGCGGAGACCCAGTACTTC
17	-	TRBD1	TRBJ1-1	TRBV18	CASSSDIGQGGNTEAFF	TGTGCCAGCTCCTCTGACATTGGGCAGGGGGGGAACACTGAAGCTTTCTTT
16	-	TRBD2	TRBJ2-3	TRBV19	CASSDGGAASTDTQYF	TGTGCCAGTAGCGACGGGGGGGCCGCTAGCACAGATACGCAGTATTTT
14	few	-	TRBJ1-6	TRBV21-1	CASSKEGQGTPLHF	TGTGCCAGCAGCAAAGAGGGACAGGGCACACCCCTCCACTTT
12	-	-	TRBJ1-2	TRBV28	CASSLNSYGYTF	TGTGCCAGCAGTTTAAACAGCTATGGCTACACCTTC
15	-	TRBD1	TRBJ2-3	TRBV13	CASSQGTGETDTQYF	TGTGCCAGCAGCCAAGGGACAGGGGAGACAGATACGCAGTATTTT
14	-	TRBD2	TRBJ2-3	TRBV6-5	CASRGSSGTDTQYF	TGTGCCAGCAGGGGGAGTAGCGGGACAGATACGCAGTATTTT
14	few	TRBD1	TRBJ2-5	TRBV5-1	CASSWGDREETQYF	TGCGCCAGCAGCTGGGGGGACAGGGAGGAGACCCAGTACTTC
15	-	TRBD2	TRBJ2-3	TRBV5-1	CASSFLAGSTDTQYF	TGCGCCAGCAGCTTCCTAGCGGGAAGCACAGATACGCAGTATTTT
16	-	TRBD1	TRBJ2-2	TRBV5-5	CASDNRAGGATGELFF	TGTGCTTCGGATAATAGGGCAGGGGGAGCTACCGGGGAGCTGTTTTTT
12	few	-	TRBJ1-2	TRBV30	CAWRAQVDGYTF	TGTGCCTGGAGGGCGCAGGTTGACGGCTACACCTTC
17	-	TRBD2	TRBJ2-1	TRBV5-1	CASSLGSGPSSYNEQFF	TGCGCCAGCAGCTTAGGTAGCGGGCCTAGCTCCTACAATGAGCAGTTCTTC
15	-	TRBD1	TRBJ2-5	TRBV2	CASRRQGPIMETQYF	TGTGCCAGCAGACGACAGGGCCCCATAATGGAGACCCAGTACTTC
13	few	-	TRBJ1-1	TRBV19	CASRTQGPAEAFF	TGTGCCAGTAGGACTCAGGGGCCGGCTGAAGCTTTCTTT
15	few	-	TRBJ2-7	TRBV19	CASSISGPKSYEQYF	TGTGCCAGTAGTATTAGCGGCCCAAAATCCTACGAGCAGTACTTC